These T cell receptor beta chains were read from a single sample in a study of OX40 agonist ivuxolimab in advanced cancers. The repertoire was sequenced with immunoSEQ multiplex PCR; TCRdb's copy has only in-frame clones and lacks some. The top ten clones hold 0.19% of a sample with approximately 80,000 clones, roughly 87% of them seen once. The sample was CD4+ or CD8+ T cells sorted from blood, taken in a trial of the OX40 agonist ivuxolimab. Receptors originate from an adult with an advanced solid tumor such as melanoma, head and neck, liver or kidney cancer. The CDR3 runs from the conserved cysteine through the conserved F or W.

V: TRBV29-1
CDR3: CSVEEGGYTF

V: TRBV2
CDR3: CASSVGSGGNTGKLFF

V: TRBV5-4
CDR3: CASSLRDRVYNEQFF

V: TRBV5-1
CDR3: CASSLSTPNTGELFF

V: TRBV15
CDR3: CATSGSPGQGTEAFF

V: TRBV4-1
CDR3: CASSQRIPSSYNEQFF

V: TRBV5-1
CDR3: CASSLGVTGGYYGYTF

V: TRBV5-1
CDR3: CASSLYGTGTNGYTF

V: TRBV5-1
CDR3: CASSLQRFSYEQYF

V: TRBV4-1
CDR3: CASSQDRGTVAGEYEQYF

V: TRBV9
CDR3: CASSRDHGGQETQYF

V: TRBV5-1
CDR3: CASSPIRDSQSRSYNEQFF

V: TRBV7-3
CDR3: CASSGTSSTDTQYF

V: TRBV5-1
CDR3: CASSPPGGEGNQPQHF

V: TRBV5-1
CDR3: CASRPILRTGGTEAFF

V: TRBV9
CDR3: CASSVMAISYEQYF

V: TRBV28
CDR3: CASSPSGLTGEFF

V: TRBV7-6
CDR3: CASSPWVRGDDEQFF

V: TRBV4-2
CDR3: CASSPPGQGVGSYGYTF

V: TRBV5-1
CDR3: CASSLVATGVISPLHF

V: TRBV11-3
CDR3: CASSLGRTNTEAFF

V: TRBV18
CDR3: CASSGAGQTNTEAFF

V: TRBV20-1
CDR3: CSAISGSEQYF

V: TRBV7-3
CDR3: CASSFHRGLTEAFF

V: TRBV10-3
CDR3: CAIVGRDNEQFF

V: TRBV19
CDR3: CASSILAGDSPLHF

V: TRBV19
CDR3: CASSISELRQPQHF

V: TRBV7-9
CDR3: CASSLAPTLQETQYF

V: TRBV15
CDR3: CATSRDLPVQGAYSNQPQHF